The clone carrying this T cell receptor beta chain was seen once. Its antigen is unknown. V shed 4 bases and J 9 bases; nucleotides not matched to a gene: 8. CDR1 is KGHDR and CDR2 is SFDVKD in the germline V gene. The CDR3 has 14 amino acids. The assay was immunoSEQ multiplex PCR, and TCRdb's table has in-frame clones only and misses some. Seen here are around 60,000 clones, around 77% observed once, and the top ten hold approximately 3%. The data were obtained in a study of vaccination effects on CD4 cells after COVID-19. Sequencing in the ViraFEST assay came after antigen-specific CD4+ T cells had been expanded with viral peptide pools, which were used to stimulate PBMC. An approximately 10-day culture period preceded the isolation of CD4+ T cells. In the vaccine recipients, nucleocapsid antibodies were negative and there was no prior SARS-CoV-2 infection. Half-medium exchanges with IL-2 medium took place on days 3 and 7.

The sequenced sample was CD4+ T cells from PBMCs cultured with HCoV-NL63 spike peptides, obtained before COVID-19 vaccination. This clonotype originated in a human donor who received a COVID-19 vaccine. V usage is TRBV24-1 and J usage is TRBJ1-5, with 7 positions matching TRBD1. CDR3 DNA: TGTGCCACCAGTGACCGACAGGGTTACCCGCCCCAGCATTTT. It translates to CATSDRQGYPPQHF.